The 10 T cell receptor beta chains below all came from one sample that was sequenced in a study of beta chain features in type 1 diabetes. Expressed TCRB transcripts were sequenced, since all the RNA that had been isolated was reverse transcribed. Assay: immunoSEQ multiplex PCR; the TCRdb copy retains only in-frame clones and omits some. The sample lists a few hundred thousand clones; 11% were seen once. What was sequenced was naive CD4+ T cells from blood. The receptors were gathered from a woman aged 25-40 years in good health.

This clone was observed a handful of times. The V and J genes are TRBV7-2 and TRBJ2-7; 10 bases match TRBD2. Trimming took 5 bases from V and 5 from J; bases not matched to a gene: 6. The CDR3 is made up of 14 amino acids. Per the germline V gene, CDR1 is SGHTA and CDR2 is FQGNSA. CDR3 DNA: TGTGCCAGCAGCCCGGGACTAGCGCTCAACGAGCAGTACTTC. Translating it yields CASSPGLALNEQYF.

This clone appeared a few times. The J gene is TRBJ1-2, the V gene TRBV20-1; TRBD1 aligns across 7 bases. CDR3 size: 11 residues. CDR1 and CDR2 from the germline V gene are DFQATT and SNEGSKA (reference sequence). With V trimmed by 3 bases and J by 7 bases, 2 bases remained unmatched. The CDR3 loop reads CSARGTAGYTF. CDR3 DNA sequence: TGCAGTGCTAGGGGGACAGCTGGCTACACCTTC.

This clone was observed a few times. The CDR3 nucleotides read TGTGCCAGCAGCTTGGCTAGTCGGGTCCATACGCAGTATTTT. Translation: CASSLASRVHTQYF. This chain links TRBV5-4 with TRBJ2-3; D not resolved. Germline lookup yields CDR1 SGHNT and CDR2 YYREEE (reference sequence). The ends were cut back, 0 bases at V and 7 bases at J, with 12 bases in the middle. The CDR3 has 14 residues. The full variable domain, with the rest looked up from reference TRBV5-4 and TRBJ2-3, is ETGVTQSPTHLIKTRGQQVTLRCSSQSGHNTVSWYQQALGQGPQFIFQYYREEENGRGNFPPRFSGLQFPNYSSELNVNALELDDSALYLCASSLASRVHTQYFGPGTRLTVL.

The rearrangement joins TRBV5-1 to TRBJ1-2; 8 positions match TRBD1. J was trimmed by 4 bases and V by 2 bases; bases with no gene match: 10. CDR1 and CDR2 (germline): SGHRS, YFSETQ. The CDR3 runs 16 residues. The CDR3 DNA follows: TGCGCCAGCAGCTTTCTTCAGGGGGCATGGACCTATGGCTACACCTTC. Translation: CASSFLQGAWTYGYTF.

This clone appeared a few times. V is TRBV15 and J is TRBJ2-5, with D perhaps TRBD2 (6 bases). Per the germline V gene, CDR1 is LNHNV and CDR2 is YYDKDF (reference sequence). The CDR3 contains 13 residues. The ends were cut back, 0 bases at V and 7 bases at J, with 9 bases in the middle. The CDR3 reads CATSRDWGGTQYF. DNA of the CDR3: TGTGCCACCAGCAGAGATTGGGGAGGGACCCAGTACTTC. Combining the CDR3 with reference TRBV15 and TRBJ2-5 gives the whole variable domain DAMVIQNPRYQVTQFGKPVTLSCSQTLNHNVMYWYQQKSSQAPKLLFHYYDKDFNNEADTPDNFQSRRPNTSFCFLDIRSPGLGDTAMYLCATSRDWGGTQYFGPGTRLLVL.

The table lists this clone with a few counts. CDR3 nucleotide sequence: TGCGCCAGCAGCCTCGTCCCGGGACTAGCGGGGCAGCCAGATACGCAGTATTTT. It yields the protein CASSLVPGLAGQPDTQYF. The chain combines TRBV4-3 with TRBJ2-3; 13 bases line up with TRBD2. CDR3 length: 18 amino acids. With V trimmed by 4 bases and J by 4 bases, 11 bases remained unmatched. Germline CDR1 and CDR2: LGHNA and YSLEER.

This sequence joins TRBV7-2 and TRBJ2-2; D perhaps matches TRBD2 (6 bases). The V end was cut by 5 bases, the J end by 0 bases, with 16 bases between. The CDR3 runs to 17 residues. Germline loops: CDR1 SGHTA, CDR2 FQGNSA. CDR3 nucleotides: TGTGCCAGCAGCCTTTTAGCGGCCTTATCGAACACCGGGGAGCTGTTTTTT. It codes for CASSLLAALSNTGELFF.

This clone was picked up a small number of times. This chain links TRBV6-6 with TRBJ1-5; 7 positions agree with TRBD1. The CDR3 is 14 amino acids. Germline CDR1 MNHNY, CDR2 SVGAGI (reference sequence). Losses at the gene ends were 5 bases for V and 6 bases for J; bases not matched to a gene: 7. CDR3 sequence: CASSDGTAGQPQHF. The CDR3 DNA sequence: TGTGCCAGCAGTGACGGGACAGCGGGTCAGCCCCAGCATTTT.

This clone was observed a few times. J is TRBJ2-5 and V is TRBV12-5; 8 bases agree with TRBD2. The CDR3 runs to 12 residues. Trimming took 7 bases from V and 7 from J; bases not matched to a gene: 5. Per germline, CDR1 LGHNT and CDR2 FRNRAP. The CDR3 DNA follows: TGTGCTAGTGAAAGGGCGGGAGGGACCCAGTACTTC. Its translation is CASERAGGTQYF.

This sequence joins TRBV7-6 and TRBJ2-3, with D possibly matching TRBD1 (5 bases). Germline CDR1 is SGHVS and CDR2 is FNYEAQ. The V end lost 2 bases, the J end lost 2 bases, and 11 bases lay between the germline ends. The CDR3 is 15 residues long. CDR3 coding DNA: TGTGCCAGCAGCTTATTCGACAGCCTCACAGATACGCAGTATTTT. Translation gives CASSLFDSLTDTQYF.